The subject of this entry is one T cell receptor beta chain. No antigen is known for it. It was 5'RACE with constant-segment primers that produced the TCR alpha and TCR beta cDNA libraries, which carried sample barcodes and UMIs. TCRdb passed the 5' RACE reads through MiXCR, listing each CDR3 protein once. The table has around 340,000 distinct CDR3 sequences, under 25% seen once. This entry is derived from a study of T-cell memory formation after mild COVID-19. Study information: TCR clusters were largely donor specific.

General study results and limits: Contracting clones from day 15 to 85 had balanced CD4/CD8; later expanders favoured CD4+. Shrinking CD4+ clones resided mostly in CM and EM, and CD8+ ones in EMRA.

The CDR3 length is 16 residues. Trimming took 5 bases from V and 2 from J, leaving 16 bases between them. The germline V gene encodes CDR1 MNHEY and CDR2 SVGAGI. This TCR was sampled from an adult woman who had mild COVID-19 (a few samples of this study predate the infection). Cell type and time point are not known. The chain carries TRBV6-5 and TRBJ2-1; tentatively, D is TRBD2 (5 bases). Sample: PBMCs or a T cell subset sorted from them (not recorded which). CDR3 DNA: TGTGCCAGCAGTCCCGGGATCATACCCCCCTACAATGAGCAGTTCTTC. Translated, it gives CASSPGIIPPYNEQFF.